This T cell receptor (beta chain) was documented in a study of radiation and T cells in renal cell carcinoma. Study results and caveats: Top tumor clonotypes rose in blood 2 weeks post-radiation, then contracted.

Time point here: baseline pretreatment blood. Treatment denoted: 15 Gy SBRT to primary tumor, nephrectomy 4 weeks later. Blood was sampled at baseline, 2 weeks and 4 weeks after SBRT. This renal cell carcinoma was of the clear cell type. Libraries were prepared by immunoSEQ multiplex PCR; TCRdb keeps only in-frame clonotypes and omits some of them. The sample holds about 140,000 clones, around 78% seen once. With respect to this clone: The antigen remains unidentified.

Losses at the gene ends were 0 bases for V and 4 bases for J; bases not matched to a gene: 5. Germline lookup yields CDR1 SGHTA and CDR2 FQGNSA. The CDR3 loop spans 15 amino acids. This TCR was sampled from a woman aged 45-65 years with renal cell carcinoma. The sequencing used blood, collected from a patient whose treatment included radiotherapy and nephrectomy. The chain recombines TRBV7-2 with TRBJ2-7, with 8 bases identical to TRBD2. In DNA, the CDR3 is TGTGCCAGCAGCTTAGCCCCCACGGGGGGGTACGAGCAGTACTTC. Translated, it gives CASSLAPTGGYEQYF.